What follows describes a single TCR beta chain. Its specificity is not known. This entry belongs to a study of T cell responses to AZD1222 COVID-19 vaccine. Regarding the study as a whole: An increase in Spike-specific TCR breadth and depth was observed after two AZD1222 doses. Across the whole spike, CD4 TCRs peaked at regions 160-218 and 743-854. At baseline, just 5 or 6 AZD1222 recipients tested seropositive. There were mostly white British donors and more females than males, and clonal diversity was possibly underestimated.

Between the trimmed V and J ends, which lost 2 bases and 11 bases, there was a span of 10 bases. Germline CDR1 reads MDHEN; CDR2 reads SYDVKM. The CDR3 covers 13 residues. Generated by immunoSEQ multiplex PCR, the TCRdb table keeps only in-frame clones and is missing some. Among some 110,000 clones listed, roughly 92% were seen once. The material was peripheral blood, obtained on day 0 of AZD1222 vaccination. V gene TRBV28 combines with J gene TRBJ1-6; D uncertain. This TCR derives from an adult in good health. This CDR3 reads CASSLSVRTPLHF. The CDR3 nucleotides read TGTGCCAGCAGTTTAAGCGTGAGAACACCCCTCCACTTT.